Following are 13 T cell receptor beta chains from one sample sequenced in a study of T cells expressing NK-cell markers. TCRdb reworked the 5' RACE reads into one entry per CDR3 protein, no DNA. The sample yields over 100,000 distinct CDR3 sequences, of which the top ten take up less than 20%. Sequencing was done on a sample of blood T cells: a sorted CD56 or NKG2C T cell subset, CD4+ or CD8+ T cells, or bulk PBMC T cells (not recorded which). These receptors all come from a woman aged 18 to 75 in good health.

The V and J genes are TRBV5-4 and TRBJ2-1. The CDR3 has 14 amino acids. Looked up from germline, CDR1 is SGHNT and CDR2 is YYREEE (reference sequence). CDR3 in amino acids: CASSLAQSYNEQFF.

CDR3 sequence: CASSSPYPAGELFF. The chain employs TRBV7-2 and TRBJ2-2; TCRdb reports TRBD1, a call that lacks DNA to check it against. Germline assignment: CDR1 SGHTA and CDR2 FQGNSA. The CDR3 spans 14 residues.

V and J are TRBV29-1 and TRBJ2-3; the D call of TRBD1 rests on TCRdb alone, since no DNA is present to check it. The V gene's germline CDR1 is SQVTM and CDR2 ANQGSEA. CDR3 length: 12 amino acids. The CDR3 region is CSAEGGTDTQYF.

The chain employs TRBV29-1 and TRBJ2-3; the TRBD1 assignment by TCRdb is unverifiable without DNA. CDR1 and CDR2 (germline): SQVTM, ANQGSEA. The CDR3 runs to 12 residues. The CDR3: CSVEEYPEAQYF.

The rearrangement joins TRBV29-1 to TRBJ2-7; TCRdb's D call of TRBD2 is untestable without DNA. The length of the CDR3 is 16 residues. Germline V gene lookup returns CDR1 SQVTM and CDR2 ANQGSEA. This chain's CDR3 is CSVEWAEGPTNYEQYF.

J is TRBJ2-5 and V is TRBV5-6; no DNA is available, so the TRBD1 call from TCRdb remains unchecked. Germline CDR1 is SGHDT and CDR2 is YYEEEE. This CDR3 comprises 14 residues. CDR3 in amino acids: CASSLQGPPETQYF.

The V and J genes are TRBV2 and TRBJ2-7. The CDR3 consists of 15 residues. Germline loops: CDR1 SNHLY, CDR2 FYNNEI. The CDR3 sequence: CASSEAWSSAYEQYF.

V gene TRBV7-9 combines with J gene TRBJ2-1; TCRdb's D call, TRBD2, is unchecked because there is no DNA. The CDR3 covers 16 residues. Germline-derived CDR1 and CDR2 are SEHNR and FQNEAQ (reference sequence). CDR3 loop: CASTYSGGSTYNEQFF.

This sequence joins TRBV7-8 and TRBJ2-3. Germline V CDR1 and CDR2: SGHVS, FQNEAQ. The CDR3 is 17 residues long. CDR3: CASSLDPRTAGTDTQYF.

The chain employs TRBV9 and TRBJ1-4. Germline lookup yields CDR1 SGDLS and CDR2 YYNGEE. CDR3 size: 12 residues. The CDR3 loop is CASSSGGEKLFF.

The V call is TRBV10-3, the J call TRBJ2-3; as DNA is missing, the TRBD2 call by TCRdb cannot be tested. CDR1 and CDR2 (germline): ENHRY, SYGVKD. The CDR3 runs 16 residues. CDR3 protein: CAINPGTSGLTDTQYF.

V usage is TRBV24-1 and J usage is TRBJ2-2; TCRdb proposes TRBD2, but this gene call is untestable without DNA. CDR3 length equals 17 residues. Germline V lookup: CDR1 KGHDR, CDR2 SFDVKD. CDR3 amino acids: CATSDRMPGLGTGELFF.

The CDR3: CASSRLAYNEQFF. V gene TRBV10-2 combines with J gene TRBJ2-1; no DNA is available, so the TRBD2 call from TCRdb remains unchecked. CDR1 is WSHSY, CDR2 SAAADI, per germline. This CDR3 comprises 13 residues.